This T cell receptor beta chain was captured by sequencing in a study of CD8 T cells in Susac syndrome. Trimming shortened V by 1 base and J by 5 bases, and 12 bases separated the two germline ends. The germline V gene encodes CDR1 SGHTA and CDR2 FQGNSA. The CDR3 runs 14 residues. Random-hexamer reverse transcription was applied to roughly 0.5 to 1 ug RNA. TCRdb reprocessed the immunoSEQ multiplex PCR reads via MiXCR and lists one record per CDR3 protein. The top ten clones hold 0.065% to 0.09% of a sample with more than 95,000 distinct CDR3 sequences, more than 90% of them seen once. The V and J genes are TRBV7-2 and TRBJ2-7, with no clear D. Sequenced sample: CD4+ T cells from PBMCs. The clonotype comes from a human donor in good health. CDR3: CASSLDSTQNEQYF. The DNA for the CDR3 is TGTGCCAGCAGCTTAGACTCGACTCAAAACGAGCAGTACTTC.